Detailed here is one T cell receptor (beta chain). Antigen unknown. TCRdb re-called the 5' RACE reads through MiXCR, storing one row per CDR3 protein. The sample consists of about 450,000 distinct CDR3 sequences, 18% of them appearing once. The record originates from a study of identical twins. Study outcomes and limitations: Memory repertoires lacked the insertion deficit that abundant cord blood beta clonotypes showed. Instead of following the same donors, the conclusions were based on cross-sectional statistical analysis. Weaker excess sharing between twins was seen in beta out-of-frame sequences. Partial confounding of zero-insertion analyses by invariant MAIT and iNKT cells was possible.

This receptor was obtained from a middle-aged man in good health. Sequencing input: naive T cells sorted from blood.

Here the CDR3 reads CASSSDGRAEAFF. The CDR3 DNA follows: TGCGCCAGCAGCTCGGACGGACGGGCTGAAGCTTTCTTT. This sequence joins TRBV5-1 and TRBJ1-1; D gene unclear. The CDR3 extends over 13 amino acids. Per the germline V gene, CDR1 is SGHRS and CDR2 is YFSETQ. Trimming removed 3 bases from V and 6 bases from J, with 12 bases in between.